One sample yielded the 13 T cell receptor beta chains listed below, sequenced in a study of follicular helper T cells after annual influenza vaccination. Libraries were prepared by immunoSEQ multiplex PCR; TCRdb keeps only in-frame clonotypes and omits some of them. The sample yields about 27,000 clones, roughly 80% seen once. Time point indicated: 2014-2015 season, pre-vaccination. Sample: CXCR5+ CD38- circulating T follicular helper cells from blood, taken on the day of influenza vaccination. Noted subset: circulating Tfh, non-naive CD4+CXCR5+PD-1+ (ICOS+CD38+ or ICOS-CD38-). The receptors come from an adult who received the influenza vaccine.

The chain has TRBV5-1 and TRBJ2-5, with TRBD1 matching 10 bases. Germline V CDR1 and CDR2: SGHRS, YFSETQ. This CDR3 spans 15 amino acids. The junction had 6 bases not matched to a gene; V was cut back by 4 bases and J by 3 bases. CDR3 sequence (DNA): TGCGCCAGCAGCCCCGGACAGGGGGGGAAAGAGACCCAGTACTTC. It translates to CASSPGQGGKETQYF.

The table lists this clone with a count of one. CDR3 protein: CASSRVVVRETQYF. Written as DNA, the CDR3 is TGTGCCAGCAGTCGAGTGGTGGTCCGGGAGACCCAGTACTTC. The chain couples TRBV7-2 to TRBJ2-5; D gene unclear. This CDR3 has 14 residues. Germline CDR1 is SGHTA and CDR2 is FQGNSA. Trimming stripped 6 bases from V and 5 bases from J, with 16 bases between.

The chain employs TRBV7-9 and TRBJ2-3; maybe TRBD1 (5 bases). The CDR3 loop spans 16 amino acids. Trimming stripped 2 bases from V and 6 bases from J, with 18 bases between. Looked up from germline, CDR1 is SEHNR and CDR2 is FQNEAQ (reference sequence). CDR3 bases: TGTGCCAGCAGCTTAAGCGTTGACAGTATTCGGGATACGCAGTATTTT. Translation gives CASSLSVDSIRDTQYF.

The rearrangement joins TRBV2 to TRBJ2-3, with TRBD1 identical over 8 bases. This CDR3 spans 13 amino acids. Trimming cost V 5 bases and J 8 bases; bases outside gene matches: 6. Germline V CDR1 and CDR2: SNHLY, FYNNEI. The CDR3 reads CASSLTGDGTQYF. In nucleotides, the CDR3 is TGTGCCAGCAGTTTGACAGGGGACGGTACGCAGTATTTT.

The genes are TRBV7-6 and TRBJ2-7; 9 bases agree with TRBD1. The V segment lost 1 base and the J segment 1 base; nucleotides outside the gene matches: 5. The CDR3 runs to 16 residues. Germline CDR1 and CDR2: SGHVS and FNYEAQ. CDR3 nucleotide sequence: TGTGCCAGCAGCTTAGGTTTGGGACAGGGATCCTACGAGCAGTACTTC. Amino acids: CASSLGLGQGSYEQYF.

DNA for the CDR3: TGCAGCGTGCTCGACAGGGTATCAGGGACCTACGAGCAGTACTTC. Protein: CSVLDRVSGTYEQYF. This sequence joins TRBV29-1 and TRBJ2-7, with 7 positions matching TRBD1. The germline V gene has CDR1 SQVTM and CDR2 ANQGSEA. This CDR3 comprises 15 residues. Trimming took 6 bases from V and 2 from J; bases not matched to a gene: 13.

DNA for the CDR3: TGTGCCAGCAGCCTCACAGATACGCAGTATTTT. Amino acids: CASSLTDTQYF. This chain connects TRBV5-4 to TRBJ2-3; D call uncertain. Trimming cost V 4 bases and J 2 bases, with 2 bases left between them. Germline V gene lookup returns CDR1 SGHNT and CDR2 YYREEE (reference sequence). This CDR3 contains 11 residues.

This chain uses TRBV10-1 with TRBJ2-5, with 9 nucleotides matching TRBD2. This CDR3 is built from 17 residues. Per germline, CDR1 WNHNN and CDR2 SYGVQD (reference sequence). The J segment lost 4 bases and the V segment lost 6 bases, leaving 15 bases of the junction unmatched. The CDR3 here is CASSVPISGGMRETQYF. The CDR3 DNA reads as TGCGCCAGCAGCGTTCCGATTAGCGGGGGTATGAGAGAGACCCAGTACTTC.

The chain couples TRBV27 to TRBJ1-1; a possible D gene is TRBD1 (5 bases). The CDR3 has 14 residues. Looked up from germline, CDR1 is MNHEY and CDR2 is SMNVEV (reference sequence). V was trimmed by 7 bases and J by 5 bases, leaving 17 bases between them. This chain's CDR3 is CASTRDRFQTEAFF. The CDR3 DNA sequence: TGTGCCAGCACCCGAGACAGATTCCAGACTGAAGCTTTCTTT.

The count of this clone is one. The chain has TRBV5-4 and TRBJ2-4, with D maybe TRBD2 (5 bases). CDR3 size: 16 residues. V gave up 4 bases and J gave up 8 bases, with 22 bases separating them. Looked up from germline, CDR1 is SGHNT and CDR2 is YYREEE (reference sequence). The CDR3 region has the DNA TGTGCCAGCAGCCTTCCAGAGCCCAGCGGTCTAGACATTCAGTACTTC. This codes for CASSLPEPSGLDIQYF.

This clone was counted only a few times. This sequence joins TRBV7-9 and TRBJ2-7; D unresolved. CDR3 length equals 12 residues. Germline V gives CDR1 SEHNR, CDR2 FQNEAQ (reference sequence). V lost 1 base and J 3 bases, leaving 4 bases between the germline ends. The DNA of the CDR3 is TGTGCCAGCAGCTTAGACAACTACGAGCAGTACTTC. Translated: CASSLDNYEQYF.

The J gene is TRBJ2-7, the V gene TRBV18; 8 bases fit TRBD2. V trimming: 3 bases; J trimming: 4 bases; junction bases outside the gene matches: 14. Germline-derived CDR1 and CDR2 are KGHSH and LQKENI. This CDR3 comprises 17 residues. This CDR3 is CASSPTPPGLVSYEQYF. The CDR3 DNA follows: TGTGCCAGCTCACCCACCCCGCCGGGACTAGTTTCGTACGAGCAGTACTTC.

This clone was found a few times. V usage is TRBV19 and J usage is TRBJ2-5, with 7 nucleotides matching TRBD1. CDR1 is LNHDA, CDR2 SQIVND, per germline (reference sequence). V shed 4 bases and J 5 bases; nucleotides not matched to a gene: 7. The CDR3 runs 14 residues. CDR3 DNA sequence: TGTGCCAGTAGTAAATCACAGGGGTCGGAGACCCAGTACTTC. Translation: CASSKSQGSETQYF.